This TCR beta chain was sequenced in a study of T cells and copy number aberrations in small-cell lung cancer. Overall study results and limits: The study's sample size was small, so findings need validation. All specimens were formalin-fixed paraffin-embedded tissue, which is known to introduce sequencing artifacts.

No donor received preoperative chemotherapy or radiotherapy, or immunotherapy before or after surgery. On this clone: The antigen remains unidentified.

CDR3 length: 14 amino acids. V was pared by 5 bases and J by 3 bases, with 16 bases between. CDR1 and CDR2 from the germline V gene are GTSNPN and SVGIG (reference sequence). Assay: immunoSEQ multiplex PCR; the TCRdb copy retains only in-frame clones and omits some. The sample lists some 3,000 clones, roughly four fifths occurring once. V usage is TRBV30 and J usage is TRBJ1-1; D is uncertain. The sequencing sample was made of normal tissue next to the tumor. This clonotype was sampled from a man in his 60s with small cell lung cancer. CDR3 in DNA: TGTGCCTGGGGATATGGGGTTGGAGACACTGAAGCTTTCTTT. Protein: CAWGYGVGDTEAFF.